These 23 T cell receptor beta chains share one sample of origin, sequenced in a study of identical twins. Using its own MiXCR run on the 5' RACE reads, TCRdb lists one record per CDR3 protein. There are some 500,000 distinct CDR3 sequences in the sample; 14% occur only once, and more than 0.5% lies in the top ten. The sample was also reused in another study, on yellow fever vaccine responses in identical twins.

Sample: CD4+ T cells sorted from blood. The receptors shown here come from a woman aged 18-29 years in good health.

This clonotype occurred a few times. The V and J genes are TRBV12-3 or TRBV12-4 and TRBJ1-5; D may be TRBD1 (6 bases). Trimming pared 6 bases from V and 2 bases from J, leaving 17 bases between. This CDR3 contains 16 residues. CDR3 residues: CASRMAGVSGNQPQHF. The CDR3 region has the DNA TGTGCCAGCAGGATGGCAGGGGTCTCAGGCAATCAGCCCCAGCATTTT.

The V call is TRBV3-1, the J call TRBJ2-7; 8 nucleotides line up with TRBD1. Germline V lookup: CDR1 LGHDT, CDR2 YNNKEL (reference sequence). The CDR3 totals 15 residues. Trimming removed 1 base from V and 4 bases from J; junction bases left unmatched: 6. CDR3 nucleotides: TGTGCCAGCAGCCAAGCTTCTACAGGGGGTTACGAGCAGTACTTC. Residues: CASSQASTGGYEQYF.

This chain connects TRBV5-1 to TRBJ2-7, with TRBD1 identical over 8 bases. This CDR3 region has 15 residues. CDR1 and CDR2 (germline): SGHRS, YFSETQ. After removal of 2 bases from V and 1 base from J, the junction contained 5 bases not matched to a gene. This CDR3 reads CASSFLGQESYEQYF. The CDR3 bases are TGCGCCAGCAGCTTTCTGGGACAGGAATCCTACGAGCAGTACTTC.

Points on this clonotype: This may stem from a read error, because a much larger clone lies one nucleotide away. The chain employs TRBV6-1 and TRBJ2-3; D might be TRBD2 (6 bases). Trimming cost V 6 bases and J 1 base, with 11 bases left between them. The CDR3 loop spans 14 amino acids. The germline CDR1 and CDR2 sequences are MNHNS and SASEGT. The CDR3 reads CASRFGGGTDTQYF. CDR3 in DNA: TGTGCCAGCAGGTTCGGGGGTGGCACAGATACGCAGTATTTT.

V usage is TRBV11-2 and J usage is TRBJ2-1; 11 bases match TRBD2. With 5 bases clipped from V and 5 bases from J, the junction kept 8 bases outside the gene matches. CDR1 is SGHAT, CDR2 FQNNGV, per germline. This CDR3 is 16 amino acids long. The CDR3 DNA follows: TGTGCCAGCAGCAGTCCGAGACTAGCGGGAAACAATGAGCAGTTCTTC. Translation: CASSSPRLAGNNEQFF.

This rearrangement joins TRBV7-9 to TRBJ2-7, with D unclear. CDR3 length: 14 amino acids. V was trimmed by 0 bases and J by 5 bases, leaving 11 bases between them. The germline V gene has CDR1 SEHNR and CDR2 FQNEAQ (reference sequence). The CDR3 DNA sequence: TGTGCCAGCAGCTTAGCGGGGTGGGCAGACGAGCAGTACTTC. Protein sequence: CASSLAGWADEQYF.

V is TRBV12-3 or TRBV12-4 and J is TRBJ2-1, with 7 bases identical to TRBD1. V lost 2 bases and J lost 7; bases outside the gene matches: 11. The CDR3 spans 16 residues. The CDR3 protein is CASSLHRGITWNEQFF. The DNA of the CDR3 is TGTGCCAGCAGTTTACACAGGGGTATCACTTGGAATGAGCAGTTCTTC.

This chain uses TRBV7-9 with TRBJ2-1; D is perhaps TRBD2 (5 bases). The CDR3 contains 17 residues. Trimming took off 2 bases at V and 5 bases at J, with 19 bases between the two ends. Per germline, CDR1 SEHNR and CDR2 FQNEAQ (reference sequence). CDR3 nucleotide sequence: TGTGCCAGCAGCTTATACGGGATAACAATGGGGAACAATGAGCAGTTCTTC. It codes for CASSLYGITMGNNEQFF.

At least ten counts were recorded for this clonotype. The gene calls are TRBV7-9 and TRBJ2-7; a possible D gene is TRBD2 (6 bases). V lost 11 bases, J lost 0 bases, and 11 bases lay in between. The CDR3 totals 12 residues. Germline V gives CDR1 SEHNR, CDR2 FQNEAQ (reference sequence). As DNA, the CDR3 is TGTGCCTCGGGGGATGGCTCCTACGAGCAGTACTTC. Encoded protein: CASGDGSYEQYF.

CDR3 amino acids: CASSLSGQGRYETQYF. As DNA, the CDR3 is TGTGCCAGCAGTTTATCGGGACAGGGGAGATACGAGACCCAGTACTTC. The chain recombines TRBV27 with TRBJ2-5; 10 bases fit TRBD1. The CDR3 is 16 amino acids. V was pared by 0 bases and J by 5 bases, with 6 bases of the junction left unmatched. Germline CDR1 and CDR2: MNHEY and SMNVEV (reference sequence).

This clonotype was observed a few times. V gene TRBV7-9 combines with J gene TRBJ2-1; TRBD2 matches at 7 bases. Per germline, CDR1 SEHNR and CDR2 FQNEAQ (reference sequence). This CDR3 region has 16 residues. V dropped 5 bases and J dropped 1; count of bases not matched to a gene: 8. The CDR3 sequence is CASSPRRRESYNEQFF. For the CDR3, the DNA is TGTGCCAGCAGCCCCCGGAGGCGGGAGTCCTACAATGAGCAGTTCTTC.

The V and J genes are TRBV4-1 and TRBJ2-5; 7 nucleotides match TRBD2. Germline-derived CDR1 and CDR2 are MGHRA and YSYEKL. The trim removed 1 base at V and 7 bases at J, leaving 9 bases unmatched. The CDR3 is 15 residues long. The CDR3 region has the DNA TGCGCCAGCAGCCAAGTCCGGGGGAGGGACTGGACCCAGTACTTC. Its translation: CASSQVRGRDWTQYF.

This clonotype came up a few times. The chain is built from TRBV24-1 and TRBJ2-2; possible D gene TRBD2, 5 bases. This CDR3 has 14 residues. Germline loops: CDR1 KGHDR, CDR2 SFDVKD. Trimming cost V 4 bases and J 4 bases, with 9 bases left between them. CDR3 loop: CATSERVLTGELFF. CDR3 bases: TGTGCCACCAGTGAGAGGGTTCTCACCGGGGAGCTGTTTTTT.

The genes are TRBV20-1 and TRBJ1-1; 7 nucleotides agree with TRBD1. V gave up 0 bases and J gave up 5 bases; unmatched junction bases: 9. This CDR3 is built from 15 residues. The germline CDR1 and CDR2 sequences are DFQATT and SNEGSKA (reference sequence). The CDR3 region has the DNA TGCAGTGCTAGAGATGTAACAGGGGATTTAACTGAAGCTTTCTTT. Protein product: CSARDVTGDLTEAFF.

J is TRBJ1-2 and V is TRBV5-1; TRBD1 aligns across 7 bases. With V trimmed by 4 bases and J by 6 bases, 6 bases remained unmatched. The germline V gene encodes CDR1 SGHRS and CDR2 YFSETQ. This CDR3 spans 13 amino acids. CDR3 sequence: CASSETGNHGYTF. CDR3 nucleotide sequence: TGCGCCAGCAGCGAGACAGGGAACCATGGCTACACCTTC.

This clonotype was seen more than once but under ten times. The chain carries TRBV5-1 and TRBJ1-1; 7 bases align to TRBD1. The V gene end was trimmed by 4 bases and the J gene end by 0 bases; junction bases not matched to a gene: 6. CDR3 length: 15 residues. Germline values: CDR1 SGHRS, CDR2 YFSETQ. CDR3 region: CASSPGQIMNTEAFF. CDR3 bases: TGCGCCAGCAGCCCGGGACAGATAATGAACACTGAAGCTTTCTTT.

This clonotype occurred a few times. The genes are TRBV30 and TRBJ2-5; no clear D. Germline V gene data show CDR1 as GTSNPN and CDR2 as SVGIG (reference sequence). The length of the CDR3 is 12 residues. Deletions cut 0 bases from V and 5 bases from J, with 7 bases between. The CDR3 DNA follows: TGTGCCTGGAGTGTAGTAGTGGAGACCCAGTACTTC. Translated, it gives CAWSVVVETQYF.

V gene TRBV12-3 or TRBV12-4 combines with J gene TRBJ1-5, with D maybe TRBD1 (5 bases). This CDR3 comprises 15 residues. Trimming cost V 6 bases and J 1 base, with 13 bases left between them. Here the CDR3 reads CASRVYRDSNQPQHF. The CDR3, as DNA: TGTGCCAGCAGGGTTTACCGGGACAGCAATCAGCCCCAGCATTTT.

The chain is built from TRBV6-5 and TRBJ2-3; TRBD2 agrees at 11 bases. The CDR3 is 16 residues long. Germline values: CDR1 MNHEY, CDR2 SVGAGI. The junction had 8 bases not matched to a gene; V was cut back by 4 bases and J by 5 bases. The DNA for the CDR3 is TGTGCCAGCAGTTCCACTAGCGGGAGTCAGAAAGATACGCAGTATTTT. It encodes CASSSTSGSQKDTQYF.

This clonotype was seen more than once but under ten times. This chain connects TRBV12-3 or TRBV12-4 to TRBJ2-1, with 8 bases lining up with TRBD1. With 1 base clipped from V and 9 bases from J, the junction kept 8 bases outside the gene matches. The CDR3 loop spans 15 amino acids. The CDR3 protein is CASSLGAGGWSEQFF. The CDR3 DNA sequence: TGTGCCAGCAGTTTAGGGGCAGGGGGCTGGAGTGAGCAGTTCTTC.

Comment on this clonotype: This could be a read error, since a much larger clone is one nucleotide away. V is TRBV20-1 and J is TRBJ2-7; D perhaps matches TRBD1 (5 bases). Germline V lookup: CDR1 DFQATT, CDR2 SNEGSKA (reference sequence). The CDR3 covers 12 residues. V was clipped by 3 bases and J by 5 bases, with 11 bases between them. The CDR3 nucleotides read TGCAGTGCTAGTTTCAGGGCCCACGAGCAGTACTTC. It yields the protein CSASFRAHEQYF.

CDR3 residues: CASSVVGDPDTQYF. CDR3 nucleotides: TGTGCCAGCAGCGTAGTGGGGGACCCAGATACGCAGTATTTT. The rearrangement uses TRBV9 and TRBJ2-3; either TRBD1 or TRBD2 may fit D (5 bases each). The CDR3 spans 14 residues. Germline V gene lookup returns CDR1 SGDLS and CDR2 YYNGEE. Trimming took 0 bases from V and 4 from J, leaving 9 bases between them.

There are many counts of this clonotype. The chain joins TRBV7-6 to TRBJ2-2; 11 bases map to TRBD2. Trimming removed 5 bases from V and 1 base from J; junction bases left unmatched: 3. This CDR3 has 16 residues. Germline values: CDR1 SGHVS, CDR2 FNYEAQ. CDR3 residues: CASSRGLAGNTGELFF. The CDR3 DNA follows: TGTGCCAGCAGCCGTGGACTAGCGGGGAACACCGGGGAGCTGTTTTTT.